This T cell receptor beta chain derives from a study of blood T cell repertoires in COVID-19. Overall study context: T cells, B-cell-depleted T cells, or PBMCs supplied cDNA or gDNA.

Participants, about 18 to 89 years old, spanned 25 or so US areas. Self-reported history from a screening survey and questionnaire set each donor's cohort. Authors' methods: Estimated nucleated cell counts came from reference gene primer amplification. Assay: immunoSEQ multiplex PCR; the TCRdb copy retains only in-frame clones and omits some. V and J calls and clone size are those listed in that table; D and trimming were worked out from the DNA. The sample includes some 390,000 clones, roughly 91% of them seen just once. Germline V gives CDR1 LGHNA, CDR2 YSLEER. The ends were cut back, 0 bases at V and 1 base at J, with 9 bases in the middle. The CDR3 runs 15 residues.

The gene calls are TRBV4-3 and TRBJ1-1, with no clear D. Sequencing used PBMCs or T cells enriched from blood (not recorded which). This receptor was obtained from a woman between 25 and 40 years old who had recovered from COVID-19. The CDR3 coding sequence is TGCGCCAGCAGCCAAGACCCCGCCGGGAACACTGAAGCTTTCTTT. The encoded protein is CASSQDPAGNTEAFF.